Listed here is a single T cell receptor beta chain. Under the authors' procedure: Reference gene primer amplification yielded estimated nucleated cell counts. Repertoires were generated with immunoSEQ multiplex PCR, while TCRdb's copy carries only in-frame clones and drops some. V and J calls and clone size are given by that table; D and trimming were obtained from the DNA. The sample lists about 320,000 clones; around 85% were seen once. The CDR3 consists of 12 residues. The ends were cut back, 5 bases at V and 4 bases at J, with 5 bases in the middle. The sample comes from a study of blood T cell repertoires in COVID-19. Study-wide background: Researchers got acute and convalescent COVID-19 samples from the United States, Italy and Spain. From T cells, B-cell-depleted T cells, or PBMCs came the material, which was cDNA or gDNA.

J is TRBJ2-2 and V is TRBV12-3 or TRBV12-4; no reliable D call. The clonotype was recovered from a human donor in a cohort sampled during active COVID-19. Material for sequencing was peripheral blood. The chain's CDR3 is CASSPSTGELFF. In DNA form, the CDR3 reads TGTGCCAGCAGTCCCAGCACCGGGGAGCTGTTTTTT.